This T cell receptor (beta chain) emerged from a study of PD-1 blockade in classical Hodgkin lymphoma (dated by TCRdb to 2020 to 2021). Describing the broader study: Nivolumab dosing was 3 mg/kg intravenously every 2 weeks, continuing until either disease progression or unacceptable toxicity. A peripheral blood immune signature of response to PD-1 blockade in classical Hodgkin lymphoma was defined using TCR beta sequencing and CyTOF. General conclusions and limits of the study: Baseline diversity similar to that of newly diagnosed patients was observed in trial patients achieving complete response, whereas significantly lower diversity was observed in partial responders and progressors. Lower diversity was observed in patients in whom nivolumab was started less than 1 year after ASCT, and these patients were excluded from later analyses so that confounding by immune reconstitution would be avoided. By C4D1, a significant rise was seen in CD4+ TCR diversity but not in CD8+ TCR diversity (p=0.0027 vs p=0.16), and the rise was most apparent among complete responders (p=0.02). Newly diagnosed patients were reported to have lower baseline TCR diversity than healthy donors, and relapsed/refractory patients were reported to have lower baseline TCR diversity still. The study was limited to a single clinical trial cohort, and causes of repertoire differences, possibly disease activity or prior therapy, remained undefined.

The time point label, read with the paper, signifies: cycle 4 day 1 (C4D1), after more than five weeks of nivolumab. Every trial patient had relapsed after autologous stem cell transplantation, and cohorts A, B and C differed in prior brentuximab vedotin exposure. A Miltenyi CD4+ T cell isolation kit was used for magnetic negative selection to purify CD4+ T cells from thawed PBMCs. The trial cohort was composed of some 57 patients with relapsed/refractory classical Hodgkin lymphoma, for whom complete response, partial response or progressive disease was recorded as best overall response. Trial patients were treated with single-agent nivolumab in the multi-cohort phase II CheckMate 205 trial. Best overall response was determined by an independent review committee according to the 2007 International Working Group response criteria. Trial PBMCs were collected just before the start of nivolumab (C1D1) and during therapy at cycle 2 day 1 and cycle 4 day 1. Peripheral blood was collected in 8 mL Vacutainer Cell Preparation Tubes, from which PBMCs were isolated by centrifugation and then cryopreserved. Purified CD4+ and CD8+ fractions were prepared only for cases in which an additional PBMC sample was available. Magnetically labelled cells were removed on LS columns in a quadroMACS separator, and the flow-through was collected as the purified fraction.

Genomic DNA was extracted with the Qiagen DNeasy kit from unsorted PBMCs and from negatively selected CD4+ and CD8+ fractions. TCR beta CDR3 regions were subjected to amplification by immunoSEQ multiplex PCR with primers that anneal to V and J segments. A synthetic immune receptor repertoire was used to minimize amplification bias, and any residual bias was removed computationally once sequencing was done. As for the authors' bioinformatics: Custom Python scripts were used to quantify repertoire diversity as the Shannon entropy index. Unsorted, CD4+ and CD8+ repertoires were analyzed separately, except in combined analyses where CD4+ and CD8+ sequences were merged in silico. Clonal expansion was defined as at least a 2-fold frequency increase after treatment relative to C1D1, with a pseudocount of 0.5 for undetected baseline clones. Singleton clones were defined as clones with 0 or 1 copy at C1D1, and non-singleton clones were defined as clones with 2 or more copies. Clones expanded in unsorted samples were labelled as CD4+, CD8+ or unknown by matching protein sequences in sorted samples from the same patient. Wilcoxon tests on paired samples were used to test diversity changes from C1D1 to C4D1. The immuneACCESS repertoire file appears here via TCRdb, limited to in-frame rearrangements. These files lack a portion of the clones; in checked studies, under half of the deficit traces to unresolved V genes, and the cause of the others is not known. The V and J calls and clone size were taken over from that table, and D and trimming were inferred from the DNA. Within this sample are tens of thousands of clones, with approximately 85% of them counted one time only. 2% to 2.5% of the sample rests with the top ten.

The CDR3 has 16 amino acids, counting the end cysteine and phenylalanine. Solely the CDR3 DNA is kept, with 48 bases framed from the first base. In the germline V gene, CDR1 corresponds to SGHRS and CDR2 to YFSETQ. V is cut by 4 bases and J by 4 bases, and the space between the germline ends is 20 bases. In this sample, this clone turned up a few times. The specificity of this receptor is unknown. There are no base qualities to consult, and no much larger clone falls within one base. The clonotype originates from a human donor with classical Hodgkin lymphoma. This specimen consisted of CD4+ T cells from blood, obtained before the fourth cycle of nivolumab. The V and J genes are TRBV5-1 and TRBJ1-2; the D segment could be TRBD1, given 6 matching bases. The nucleotides read TGCGCCAGCAGCCCCACCCAAAACAGGGTTCCCTATGGCTACACCTTC. Protein translation: CASSPTQNRVPYGYTF.